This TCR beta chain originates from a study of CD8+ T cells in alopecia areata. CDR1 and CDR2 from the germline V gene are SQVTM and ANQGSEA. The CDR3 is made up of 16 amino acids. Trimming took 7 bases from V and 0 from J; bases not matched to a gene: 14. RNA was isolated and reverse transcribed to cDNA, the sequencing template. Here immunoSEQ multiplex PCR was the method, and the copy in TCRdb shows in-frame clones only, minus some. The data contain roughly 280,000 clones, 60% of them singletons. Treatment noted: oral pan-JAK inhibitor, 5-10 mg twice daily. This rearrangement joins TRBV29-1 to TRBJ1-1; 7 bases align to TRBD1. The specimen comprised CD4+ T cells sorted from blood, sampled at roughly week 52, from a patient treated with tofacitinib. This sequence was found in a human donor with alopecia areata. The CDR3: CSGGGGQFFMNTEAFF. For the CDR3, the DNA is TGCAGCGGTGGGGGGGGACAGTTTTTTATGAACACTGAAGCTTTCTTT.